These T cell receptor beta chains were read from a single sample in a study of OX40 agonist ivuxolimab in advanced cancers. The assay was immunoSEQ multiplex PCR, and TCRdb's table has in-frame clones only and misses some. The data contain 65,000 to 80,000 clones, about 90% of them singletons. This sample comprised CD4+ or CD8+ T cells sorted from blood, obtained in a trial of the OX40 agonist ivuxolimab. The receptors were gathered from an adult with an advanced solid tumor such as melanoma, head and neck, liver or kidney cancer. CDR3s include the opening cysteine and the closing phenylalanine or tryptophan. A D gene is named only where the DNA matches it firmly. Clone size is stated in some rows and not others, as once, few, many or a class when expanded.

cdr3_aa	cdr3_nt	clone_size	v_call	j_call	d_call
CASSLVGDLNTEAFF	TGTGCCAGCAGCTTAGTTGGGGACCTGAACACTGAAGCTTTCTTT	-	TRBV11-2	TRBJ1-1	-
CASSNPSGSYLDTQYF	TGTGCCAGTAGTAATCCGAGCGGGTCGTACTTAGATACGCAGTATTTT	-	TRBV19	TRBJ2-3	-
CASSMGTEGDIQYF	TGTGCCAGCAGTATGGGGACGGAGGGGGACATTCAGTACTTC	once	TRBV6-1	TRBJ2-4	-
CAWTLDSNQPQHF	TGTGCCTGGACCCTCGATAGCAATCAGCCCCAGCATTTT	-	TRBV30	TRBJ1-5	-
CASDAQGAETDTQYF	TGTGCCAGCGACGCGCAGGGGGCAGAGACAGATACGCAGTATTTT	-	TRBV7-9	TRBJ2-3	TRBD1
CASSEDGLLPGHEQFF	TGTGCCAGCAGTGAAGACGGGCTCCTCCCTGGCCATGAGCAGTTCTTC	once	TRBV6-1	TRBJ2-1	-
CASSLRLAGGHGELFF	TGTGCCAGCAGCTTAAGGCTAGCGGGAGGGCACGGGGAGCTGTTTTTT	-	TRBV7-9	TRBJ2-2	TRBD2
CASSEVKLNTGELFF	TGCGCCAGCAGTGAGGTGAAGTTAAACACCGGGGAGCTGTTTTTT	once	TRBV10-1	TRBJ2-2	-
CASTPRAPPNEQFF	TGTGCCAGCACCCCCCGGGCCCCCCCGAATGAGCAGTTCTTC	once	TRBV27	TRBJ2-1	-
CASGISLDNEQFF	TGTGCCAGCGGGATCTCCCTCGACAATGAGCAGTTCTTC	few	TRBV2	TRBJ2-1	-
CASTQGLNGYNEQFF	TGTGCCAGCACCCAAGGACTTAATGGGTACAATGAGCAGTTCTTC	-	TRBV7-2	TRBJ2-1	-
CASSPRDEAYGYTF	TGTGCCAGCAGTCCCCGTGATGAGGCTTATGGCTACACCTTC	-	TRBV27	TRBJ1-2	-
CASSATGTTTGNTIYF	TGTGCCAGCAGTGCCACCGGGACAACAACTGGAAACACCATATATTTT	-	TRBV9	TRBJ1-3	-
CASSPGDRGNQPQHF	TGCGCCAGCAGCCCCGGGGACAGGGGCAATCAGCCCCAGCATTTT	-	TRBV5-1	TRBJ1-5	TRBD1
CASSAPGLAGNTQYF	TGTGCCAGCAGCGCACCGGGACTAGCGGGGAATACGCAGTATTTT	-	TRBV9	TRBJ2-3	TRBD2
CASSFYLAGGVGYEQYF	TGTGCCAGCAGCTTCTACCTAGCGGGAGGGGTGGGCTACGAGCAGTACTTC	-	TRBV11-2	TRBJ2-7	TRBD2
CASSTKQGANYGYTF	TGTGCCAGTAGTACAAAACAGGGAGCTAACTATGGCTACACCTTC	-	TRBV19	TRBJ1-2	-
CASSPDRFAYEQYF	TGTGCCAGCAGCCCCGACAGGTTCGCCTACGAGCAGTACTTC	once	TRBV9	TRBJ2-7	-
CATSRFPWVLGYNEQFF	TGTGCCACCAGCAGATTTCCTTGGGTTTTGGGTTACAATGAGCAGTTCTTC	-	TRBV15	TRBJ2-1	-
CASSLEGQGIYEQYF	TGTGCCAGCAGCTTAGAGGGACAGGGTATCTACGAGCAGTACTTC	-	TRBV7-2	TRBJ2-7	TRBD1
CASSLGTGGTDTQYF	TGCGCCAGCAGCTTAGGGACAGGGGGCACAGATACGCAGTATTTT	-	TRBV5-1	TRBJ2-3	TRBD1
CASSLTGENTEAFF	TGTGCCAGCAGCTTAACAGGGGAGAACACTGAAGCTTTCTTT	-	TRBV7-9	TRBJ1-1	TRBD1
CASSSPTGSKGETQYF	TGTGCCAGCAGCTCTCCGACAGGGAGTAAGGGGGAGACCCAGTACTTC	once	TRBV7-3	TRBJ2-5	TRBD1
CASSMTRASYEQYF	TGTGCCAGTAGTATGACGCGGGCATCCTACGAGCAGTACTTC	-	TRBV19	TRBJ2-7	-
CASSPEVAGYEQYF	TGTGCCAGCAGCCCAGAGGTAGCGGGTTACGAGCAGTACTTC	-	TRBV16	TRBJ2-7	TRBD2
CASSLRDKYEQYF	TGTGCCAGCAGTTTACGGGACAAATACGAGCAGTACTTC	-	TRBV27	TRBJ2-7	-
CASSHDSSSGANVLTF	TGTGCCAGCAGTCACGACAGCTCATCTGGGGCCAACGTCCTGACTTTC	-	TRBV27	TRBJ2-6	-
CASRTANTLNSPLHF	TGTGCCAGCAGGACAGCGAATACTCTTAATTCACCCCTCCACTTT	-	TRBV11-2	TRBJ1-6	-
CASSQKAAGLAGGGGYNEQFF	TGTGCCAGCAGCCAGAAGGCGGCCGGACTAGCGGGAGGGGGGGGTTACAATGAGCAGTTCTTC	-	TRBV4-2	TRBJ2-1	TRBD2
CASRRRQGNADTQYF	TGTGCCAGCCGAAGGAGACAGGGTAACGCAGATACGCAGTATTTT	once	TRBV19	TRBJ2-3	TRBD1
CASATGQDYGYTF	TGTGCCAGCGCCACGGGGCAGGACTATGGCTACACCTTC	-	TRBV6-4	TRBJ1-2	-
CASEAKTYEQYF	TGTGCCAGCGAAGCGAAAACCTACGAGCAGTACTTC	-	TRBV6-6	TRBJ2-7	-
CASSRIGGGANQETQYF	TGTGCCAGCAGCCGCATAGGTGGGGGGGCAAACCAAGAGACCCAGTACTTC	-	TRBV5-4	TRBJ2-5	-
CASSRQGKDTEAFF	TGTGCCAGCAGTCGACAGGGTAAGGACACTGAAGCTTTCTTT	-	TRBV6-6	TRBJ1-1	TRBD1
CASSLNRVDYGYTF	TGTGCCAGCAGTCTAAACAGGGTTGACTATGGCTACACCTTC	-	TRBV14	TRBJ1-2	-
CASSQDPGLAGGIKRNEQFF	TGTGCCAGCAGCCAAGATCCAGGACTAGCGGGAGGGATAAAGCGTAATGAGCAGTTCTTC	-	TRBV14	TRBJ2-1	TRBD2
CASSLGGQGGEKLFF	TGTGCCAGCAGTTTAGGGGGGCAGGGAGGTGAAAAACTGTTTTTT	-	TRBV28	TRBJ1-4	-
CASSLTGGGQPQHF	TGCGCCAGCAGCTTAACAGGGGGCGGTCAGCCCCAGCATTTT	once	TRBV5-1	TRBJ1-5	TRBD1
CASSLEGTSGSSEQYF	TGTGCCAGCAGCTTAGAAGGGACTAGCGGGAGCTCCGAGCAGTACTTC	-	TRBV7-3	TRBJ2-7	TRBD2
CASRSDSDGYTF	TGTGCCAGCAGGTCGGACTCTGATGGCTACACCTTC	-	TRBV2	TRBJ1-2	-
CASSKEGQGLDGYTF	TGTGCCAGCAGCAAAGAAGGACAGGGTCTTGATGGCTACACCTTC	-	TRBV21-1	TRBJ1-2	-
CASSFMNTGELFF	TGTGCCAGCAGCTTTATGAACACCGGGGAGCTGTTTTTT	-	TRBV4-2	TRBJ2-2	-
CASSIGTGGTYEQYF	TGTGCCAGCAGCATCGGCACGGGGGGAACCTACGAGCAGTACTTC	-	TRBV2	TRBJ2-7	TRBD2
CASSLVGTGILGTEAFF	TGTGCCAGCAGCTTGGTTGGGACAGGTATATTGGGCACTGAAGCTTTCTTT	-	TRBV5-6	TRBJ1-1	TRBD1
CASSHGLAGTYYEQYF	TGCGCCAGCAGCCATGGACTAGCGGGAACCTACTACGAGCAGTACTTC	-	TRBV4-1	TRBJ2-7	TRBD2
CAGPGRSNYGYTF	TGTGCCGGACCGGGCAGATCCAACTATGGCTACACCTTC	-	TRBV30	TRBJ1-2	-
CASSQEGPRNTEAFF	TGCGCCAGCAGCCAAGAGGGACCGCGGAACACTGAAGCTTTCTTT	-	TRBV4-1	TRBJ1-1	-
CASIPTGRHQETQYF	TGTGCCAGCATTCCCACGGGTCGGCACCAAGAGACCCAGTACTTC	-	TRBV6-1	TRBJ2-5	-
CASSQQRDSYGYTF	TGCGCCAGCAGTCAACAGCGGGACAGCTATGGCTACACCTTC	-	TRBV23-1	TRBJ1-2	TRBD1
CASSSKRASSYNEQFF	TGTGCCAGCAGCTCAAAGCGGGCTAGCTCCTACAATGAGCAGTTCTTC	once	TRBV7-3	TRBJ2-1	-
CSVVQGYTNEQYF	TGCAGCGTTGTGCAGGGGTATACGAACGAGCAGTACTTC	once	TRBV29-1	TRBJ2-7	-
CASSSDRNTGELFF	TGTGCCAGCAGCTCGGACAGGAACACCGGGGAGCTGTTTTTT	-	TRBV7-3	TRBJ2-2	-
CATSRDRAGPNEQFF	TGTGCCACCAGCAGAGATCGCGCGGGACCCAATGAGCAGTTCTTC	-	TRBV15	TRBJ2-1	-
CASRSGLRGYTF	TGTGCCAGCAGATCGGGACTTCGTGGCTACACCTTC	-	TRBV6-5	TRBJ1-2	-
CASSLGQGAEKLFF	TGTGCCAGCAGTCTGGGACAGGGGGCGGAAAAACTGTTTTTT	-	TRBV6-1	TRBJ1-4	TRBD1
CASSSQGGRETQYF	TGTGCCAGCAGTAGCCAGGGAGGAAGAGAGACCCAGTACTTC	-	TRBV2	TRBJ2-5	-
CASRGLAGAYNEQFF	TGTGCCAGCAGGGGACTAGCGGGAGCCTACAATGAGCAGTTCTTC	-	TRBV2	TRBJ2-1	TRBD2
CASSRGTGVQETQYF	TGTGCCAGCTCACGCGGAACGGGGGTCCAAGAGACCCAGTACTTC	-	TRBV18	TRBJ2-5	-
CASSGQTLNTEAFF	TGTGCCAGCAGCGGACAGACGTTGAACACTGAAGCTTTCTTT	-	TRBV6-5	TRBJ1-1	-
CATSGQGASEAFF	TGCGCCACTTCGGGACAGGGGGCTTCTGAAGCTTTCTTT	few	TRBV10-1	TRBJ1-1	TRBD1